Listed below are T cell receptor beta chains from one sample, sequenced in a study of cytomegalovirus exposure and HLA in healthy donors. Only in-frame clones appear in the TCRdb table, and some are missing; sequencing was by immunoSEQ multiplex PCR. This table has around 180,000 clones, 78% appearing once. What was sequenced was PBMCs. Every receptor here comes from a woman in her 30s in good health and CMV-seropositive. Both conserved end residues are part of each CDR3. The D gene is left open where the match is weak. Only part of the rows carry a size: once, few, many, or a class if the clone is expanded.

size: .
D: .
V: TRBV11-2
J: TRBJ1-4
CDR3: CASSPLGRGYNEKLFF

size: .
D: TRBD1
V: TRBV5-4
J: TRBJ2-2
CDR3: CASSFNRGLATGELFF

size: .
D: .
V: TRBV5-6
J: TRBJ1-6
CDR3: CASSLGRGTNSPLHF

size: .
D: .
V: TRBV6-7
J: TRBJ2-6
CDR3: CASSYSADSGPPGANVLTF

size: .
D: .
V: TRBV6-1
J: TRBJ1-2
CDR3: CASSVKLVIVNYTF

size: .
D: .
V: TRBV4-1
J: TRBJ1-5
CDR3: CASSMVGENQPQHF

size: .
D: .
V: TRBV28
J: TRBJ1-1
CDR3: CASSSGGLNTEAFF

size: .
D: .
V: TRBV19
J: TRBJ2-1
CDR3: CASRTGGEQFF

size: .
D: .
V: TRBV9
J: TRBJ2-1
CDR3: CASAAEGWQFF

size: once
D: .
V: TRBV7-2
J: TRBJ2-7
CDR3: CASSFYQGPYEQYF

size: .
D: .
V: TRBV5-6
J: TRBJ1-5
CDR3: CASSLSPGGNQPQHF

size: few
D: .
V: TRBV6-5
J: TRBJ2-7
CDR3: CASTRQTGSYEQYF

size: .
D: .
V: TRBV21-1
J: TRBJ2-7
CDR3: CASSLRTSECEQYF

size: .
D: TRBD2
V: TRBV2
J: TRBJ2-3
CDR3: CASHRVARELTDTQYF

size: .
D: .
V: TRBV10-2
J: TRBJ2-1
CDR3: CASSERELGDEQFF

size: .
D: TRBD2
V: TRBV7-2
J: TRBJ2-1
CDR3: CASSPFSGRASYNEQFF

size: .
D: .
V: TRBV10-3
J: TRBJ1-1
CDR3: CAIRTIGETTEAFF

size: .
D: .
V: TRBV21-1
J: TRBJ1-2
CDR3: CASKLWAVEGYTF

size: .
D: .
V: TRBV7-2
J: TRBJ2-5
CDR3: CASSLPSETQYF

size: once
D: .
V: TRBV11-2
J: TRBJ2-7
CDR3: CASSLGTRLEQYF

size: .
D: TRBD1
V: TRBV6-5
J: TRBJ1-2
CDR3: CASSATGDGGYTF

size: .
D: TRBD2
V: TRBV5-1
J: TRBJ2-2
CDR3: CASSAVSGGRGEELFF

size: .
D: .
V: TRBV11-2
J: TRBJ1-4
CDR3: CASSLGTLSGKLFF

size: .
D: .
V: TRBV2
J: TRBJ2-6
CDR3: CASSVYGFSGANVLTF

size: .
D: .
V: TRBV10-2
J: TRBJ2-7
CDR3: CASSPRGGVYEQYF

size: .
D: .
V: TRBV21-1
J: TRBJ1-1
CDR3: CASSKGAPGQTLMNTEAFF

size: .
D: TRBD1
V: TRBV13
J: TRBJ2-7
CDR3: CASSTSRTGVEQYF

size: .
D: .
V: TRBV19
J: TRBJ1-2
CDR3: CASSLTRQNGYTF

size: .
D: .
V: TRBV28
J: TRBJ2-2
CDR3: CASSSTVVGELFF

size: .
D: .
V: TRBV21-1
J: TRBJ2-7
CDR3: CASIAIGGAYEQYF

size: .
D: .
V: TRBV2
J: TRBJ2-6
CDR3: CASSVRETGANVLTF

size: .
D: .
V: TRBV7-8
J: TRBJ1-4
CDR3: CASSPYGGDNEKLFF

size: .
D: .
V: TRBV5-4
J: TRBJ2-5
CDR3: CASSLGGFRLGARETQYF

size: .
D: .
V: TRBV5-1
J: TRBJ1-1
CDR3: CASSLGLGSHTEAFF

size: .
D: .
V: TRBV19
J: TRBJ1-2
CDR3: CASMRTVKSAGYTF

size: .
D: .
V: TRBV6-1
J: TRBJ2-2
CDR3: CTSGLTGELFF

size: .
D: .
V: TRBV2
J: TRBJ2-1
CDR3: CASRRSVEQFF

size: .
D: TRBD1
V: TRBV11-2
J: TRBJ1-1
CDR3: CASSTRDRALSNTEAFF

size: .
D: .
V: TRBV10-3
J: TRBJ1-1
CDR3: CAISDPGGREAFF

size: .
D: .
V: TRBV5-4
J: TRBJ1-4
CDR3: CASSGGRVATNEKLFF